This T cell receptor beta chain stems from a study of T cell clonotyping in hematopoietic cell transplantation. Germline-derived CDR1 and CDR2 are SGDLS and YYNGEE. Trimming left V 3 bases short and J 1 base short, with 13 bases between. CDR3 length equals 15 residues. By sample fraction, this clone is large. Profiling relied on immunoSEQ multiplex PCR, and the TCRdb table lists in-frame clones only, not all of them. The repertoire has nearly 9,500 clones, 95% to 98% of them found once; the top ten carry roughly 2.3%. The receptor comes from a male patient aged 60 to 75 who had an allogeneic stem cell transplant from a related donor, so the T cells may come from the graft donor. Some clones in this sample may be carry-over from other donors' samples. This chain joins TRBV9 and TRBJ2-5; TRBD1 is a possible D gene (6 bases). The material was peripheral blood mononuclear cells, obtained 100 days after allogeneic stem cell transplant. The CDR3 region has the DNA TGTGCCAGCAGCGAGCCAGGGACACCCCAAGAGACCCAGTACTTC. Its translation: CASSEPGTPQETQYF.